The T cell receptor beta chain under discussion was sequenced for a study of tumor and adjacent non-tumor tissue in lung cancer. Turning to the study itself: The cohort had around twelve adenocarcinoma, 2 squamous cell and 1 small cell patients. Broader study findings: Tumor tissue had significantly higher TCR diversity than normal lung.

Points on this clonotype: Its target is unknown. This sequence may be a read error, since a much larger clone differs from it by one base.

A modified ARM-PCR protocol with three rounds of nested PCR amplified TCRbeta. TCRdb used MiXCR to reprocess the multiplex PCR reads, holding one entry per CDR3 protein. Among tens of thousands of distinct CDR3 sequences listed, less than 80% were seen once. The V and J ends lost 2 bases and 14 bases, in that order; junction bases with no gene match: 17. CDR1 and CDR2 from the germline V gene are MNHEY and SVGAGI. CDR3 length: 17 residues. No cell sorting was done before RNA was extracted from the tissue. Chemotherapy-naive patients with new lung cancer underwent thoracic surgery in China, August–November 2014.

Sequenced input: lung tumor tissue. The sequence came from a man aged 55 to 70 with non-small cell lung cancer. The rearrangement uses TRBV6-5 and TRBJ1-6; TRBD1 aligns across 8 bases. The CDR3 reads CASSYRRGTGVSGSLHF. CDR3 DNA: TGTGCCAGCAGTTACAGAAGAGGGACAGGCGTGTCCGGGTCCCTCCACTTT.